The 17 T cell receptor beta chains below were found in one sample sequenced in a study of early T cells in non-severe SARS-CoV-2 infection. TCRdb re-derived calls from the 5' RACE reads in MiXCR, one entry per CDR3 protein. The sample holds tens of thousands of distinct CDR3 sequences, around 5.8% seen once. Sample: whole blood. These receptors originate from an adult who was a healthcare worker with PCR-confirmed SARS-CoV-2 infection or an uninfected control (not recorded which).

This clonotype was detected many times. This CDR3 reads CASSKQGSTDTQYF. CDR3 DNA sequence: TGTGCCAGCAGCAAACAGGGGAGCACAGATACGCAGTATTTT. The chain combines TRBV7-3 with TRBJ2-3, with TRBD1 matching over 7 bases. Trimming at V came to 5 bases and at J to 0 bases, leaving 2 bases not matched to a gene. Germline-derived CDR1 and CDR2 are SGHTA and FQGTGA. The CDR3 has 14 amino acids. Filled out from reference TRBV7-3 and TRBJ2-3, the complete variable domain reads GAGVSQTPSNKVTEKGKYVELRCDPISGHTALYWYRQSLGQGPEFLIYFQGTGAADDSGLPNDRFFAVRPEGSVSTLKIQRTERGDSAVYLCASSKQGSTDTQYFGPGTRLTVL.

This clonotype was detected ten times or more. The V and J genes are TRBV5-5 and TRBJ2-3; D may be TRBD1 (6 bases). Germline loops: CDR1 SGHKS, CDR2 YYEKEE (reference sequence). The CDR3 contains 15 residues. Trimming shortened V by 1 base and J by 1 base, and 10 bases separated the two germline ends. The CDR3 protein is CASSLQGWGTDTQYF. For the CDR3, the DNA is TGTGCCAGCAGCTTGCAGGGGTGGGGCACAGATACGCAGTATTTT.

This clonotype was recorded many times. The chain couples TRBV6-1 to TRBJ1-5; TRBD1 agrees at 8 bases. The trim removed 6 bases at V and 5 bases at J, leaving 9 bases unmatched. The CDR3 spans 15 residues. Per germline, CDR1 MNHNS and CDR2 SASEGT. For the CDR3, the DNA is TGTGCCAGCAGGGACGGACAGGGCACTCATCAGCCCCAGCATTTT. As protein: CASRDGQGTHQPQHF.

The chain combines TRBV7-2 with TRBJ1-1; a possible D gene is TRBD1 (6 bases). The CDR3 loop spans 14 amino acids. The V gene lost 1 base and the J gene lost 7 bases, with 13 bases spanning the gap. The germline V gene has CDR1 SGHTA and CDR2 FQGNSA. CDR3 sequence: CASSLVGGQNEAFF. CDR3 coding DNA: TGTGCCAGCAGCTTAGTTGGGGGGCAGAATGAAGCTTTCTTT.

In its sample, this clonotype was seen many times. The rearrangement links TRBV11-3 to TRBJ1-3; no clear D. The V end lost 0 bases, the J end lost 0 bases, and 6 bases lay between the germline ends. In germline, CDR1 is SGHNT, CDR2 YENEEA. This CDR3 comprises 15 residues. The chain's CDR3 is CASSLEAVSGNTIYF. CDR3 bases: TGTGCCAGCAGCTTAGAAGCCGTCTCTGGAAACACCATATATTTT.

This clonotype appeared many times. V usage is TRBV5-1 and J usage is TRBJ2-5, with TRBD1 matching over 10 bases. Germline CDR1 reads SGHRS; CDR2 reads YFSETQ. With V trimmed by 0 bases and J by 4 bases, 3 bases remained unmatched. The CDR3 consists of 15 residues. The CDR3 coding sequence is TGCGCCAGCAGCTTGGTGGGACAGGGGTCAGAGACCCAGTACTTC. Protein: CASSLVGQGSETQYF. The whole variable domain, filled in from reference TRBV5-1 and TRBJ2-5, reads KAGVTQTPRYLIKTRGQQVTLSCSPISGHRSVSWYQQTPGQGLQFLFEYFSETQRNKGNFPGRFSGRQFSNSRSEMNVSTLELGDSALYLCASSLVGQGSETQYFGPGTRLLVL.

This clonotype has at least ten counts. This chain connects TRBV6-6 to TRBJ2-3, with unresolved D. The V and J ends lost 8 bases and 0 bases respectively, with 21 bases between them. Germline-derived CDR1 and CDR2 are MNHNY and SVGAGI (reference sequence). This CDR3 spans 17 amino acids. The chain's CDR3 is CASFHQVVSASTDTQYF. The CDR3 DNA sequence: TGTGCCAGCTTCCACCAGGTTGTCAGCGCCAGCACAGATACGCAGTATTTT.

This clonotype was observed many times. The CDR3 sequence is CSASNSGGASSYEQYF. Written as DNA, the CDR3 is TGCAGTGCTAGTAATAGCGGGGGGGCCTCATCCTACGAGCAGTACTTC. V usage is TRBV20-1 and J usage is TRBJ2-7; 11 nucleotides agree with TRBD2. V shed 3 bases and J 1 base; nucleotides not matched to a gene: 8. The CDR3 has 16 residues. Germline values: CDR1 DFQATT, CDR2 SNEGSKA (reference sequence).

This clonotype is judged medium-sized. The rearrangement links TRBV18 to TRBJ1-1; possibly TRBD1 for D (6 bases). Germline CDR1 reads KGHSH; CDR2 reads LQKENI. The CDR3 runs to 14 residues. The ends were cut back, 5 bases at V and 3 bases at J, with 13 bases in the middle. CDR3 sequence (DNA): TGTGCCAGCTCAACCCGGGACACAGACACTGAAGCTTTCTTT. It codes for CASSTRDTDTEAFF.

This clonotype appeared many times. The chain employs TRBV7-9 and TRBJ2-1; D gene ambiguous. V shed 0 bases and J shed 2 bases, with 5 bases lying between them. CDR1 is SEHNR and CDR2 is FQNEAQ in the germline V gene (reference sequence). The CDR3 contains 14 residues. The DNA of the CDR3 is TGTGCCAGCAGCTTAGCTGGGACCTACAATGAGCAGTTCTTC. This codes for CASSLAGTYNEQFF. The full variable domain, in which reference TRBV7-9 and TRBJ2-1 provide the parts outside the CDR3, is DTGVSQNPRHKITKRGQNVTFRCDPISEHNRLYWYRQTLGQGPEFLTYFQNEAQLEKSRLLSDRFSAERPKGSFSTLEIQRTEQGDSAMYLCASSLAGTYNEQFFGPGTRLTVL.

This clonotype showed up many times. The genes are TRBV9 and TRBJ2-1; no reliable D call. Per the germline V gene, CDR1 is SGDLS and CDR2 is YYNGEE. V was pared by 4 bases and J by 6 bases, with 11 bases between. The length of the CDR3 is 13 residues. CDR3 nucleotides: TGTGCCAGCAGCCCCCGCGGTGGCAATGAGCAGTTCTTC. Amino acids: CASSPRGGNEQFF.

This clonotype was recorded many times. The CDR3 nucleotides read TGCAGCGTTGTCCCTAGCGGGGCCAATGAGCAGTTCTTC. Protein sequence: CSVVPSGANEQFF. The rearrangement links TRBV29-1 to TRBJ2-1, with TRBD2 identical over 9 bases. Per germline, CDR1 SQVTM and CDR2 ANQGSEA. The CDR3 is 13 amino acids. The V and J ends lost 4 bases and 6 bases, in that order; junction bases with no gene match: 4.

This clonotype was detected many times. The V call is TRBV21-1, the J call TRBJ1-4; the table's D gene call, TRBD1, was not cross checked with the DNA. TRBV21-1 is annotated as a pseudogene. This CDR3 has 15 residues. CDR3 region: CASEGQGARMEKLFF. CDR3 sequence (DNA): TGTGCCAGCGAAGGACAGGGGGCTAGAATGGAAAAACTGTTTTTT.

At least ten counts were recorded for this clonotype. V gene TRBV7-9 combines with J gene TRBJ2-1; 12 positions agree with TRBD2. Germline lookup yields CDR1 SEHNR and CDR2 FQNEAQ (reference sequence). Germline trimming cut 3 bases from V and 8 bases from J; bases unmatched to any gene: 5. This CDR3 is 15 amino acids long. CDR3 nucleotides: TGTGCCAGCAGCTTGCTAGCGGGAGGGATGGATGAGCAGTTCTTC. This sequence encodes CASSLLAGGMDEQFF.

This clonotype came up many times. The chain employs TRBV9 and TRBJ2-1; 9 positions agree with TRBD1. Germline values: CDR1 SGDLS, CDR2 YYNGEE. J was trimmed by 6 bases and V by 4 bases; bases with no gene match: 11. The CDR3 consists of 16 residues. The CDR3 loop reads CASSPKSRTGVNEQFF. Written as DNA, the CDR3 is TGTGCCAGCAGCCCTAAAAGCCGGACAGGGGTCAATGAGCAGTTCTTC.

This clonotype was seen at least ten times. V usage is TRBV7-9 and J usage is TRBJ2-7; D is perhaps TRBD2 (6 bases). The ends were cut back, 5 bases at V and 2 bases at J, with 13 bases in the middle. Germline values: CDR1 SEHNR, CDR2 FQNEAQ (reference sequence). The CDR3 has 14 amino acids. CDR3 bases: TGTGCCAGCAGCACGCAGGGAGGCCCCTACGAGCAGTACTTC. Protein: CASSTQGGPYEQYF.

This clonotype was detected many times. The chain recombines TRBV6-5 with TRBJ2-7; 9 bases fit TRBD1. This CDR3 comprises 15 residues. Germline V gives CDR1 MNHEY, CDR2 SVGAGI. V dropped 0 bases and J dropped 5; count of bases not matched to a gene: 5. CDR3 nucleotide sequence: TGTGCCAGCAGTTACTCGGCTACAGGGGGCAACGAGCAGTACTTC. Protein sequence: CASSYSATGGNEQYF.